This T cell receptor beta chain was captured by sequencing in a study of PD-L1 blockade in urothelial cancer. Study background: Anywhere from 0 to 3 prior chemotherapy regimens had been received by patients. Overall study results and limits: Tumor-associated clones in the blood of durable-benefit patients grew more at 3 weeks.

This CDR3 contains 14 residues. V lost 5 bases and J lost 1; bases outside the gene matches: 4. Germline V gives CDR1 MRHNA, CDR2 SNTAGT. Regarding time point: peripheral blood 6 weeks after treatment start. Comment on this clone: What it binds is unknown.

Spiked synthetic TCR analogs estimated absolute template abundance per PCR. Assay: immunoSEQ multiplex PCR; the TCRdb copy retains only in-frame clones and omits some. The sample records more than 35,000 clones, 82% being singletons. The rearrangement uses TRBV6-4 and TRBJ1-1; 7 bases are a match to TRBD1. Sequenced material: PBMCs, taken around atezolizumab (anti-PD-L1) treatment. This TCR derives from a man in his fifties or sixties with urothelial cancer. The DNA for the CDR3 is TGTGCCAGCAGTCCGGGACAGCGGAACACTGAAGCTTTCTTT. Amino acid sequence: CASSPGQRNTEAFF.